The TCR beta chain described here comes from a study of Graves' ophthalmopathy and Graves' hyperthyroidism. RNA transcripts were the source from which TCR beta CDR3 regions were amplified. First-round RT-PCR relied on HTBI primers, and a second-round multiplex PCR came next. TCRdb re-called the multiplex PCR reads with MiXCR, one entry per CDR3 protein. The sample shows under 200,000 distinct CDR3 sequences, over 35% of them seen only once. CDR3 length: 13 amino acids. V dropped 5 bases and J dropped 7 bases, with 14 bases sitting between them. From germline, CDR1 is SGHVS and CDR2 FNYEAQ. Researchers turned away patients with other autoimmune diseases, uncontrolled infections, pregnancy or lactation. This clonotype has ten or more counts. Its antigen is still unknown. Findings and caveats of the study: Using a 13-signature model, the authors split ophthalmopathy from stable hyperthyroidism, with just under 90% sensitivity and about 80% specificity. The majority of expanded thyroid clonotypes above 0.001 frequency also occurred in blood.

The V call is TRBV7-6, the J call TRBJ1-1, with D maybe TRBD1 (5 bases). This TCR derives from a woman between 40 and 55 years old with Graves' ophthalmopathy. The source material was peripheral blood. The CDR3 protein is CASSLDRDYEAFF. For the CDR3, the DNA is TGTGCCAGCAGCCTCGACAGAGACTATGAAGCTTTCTTT.